This TCR beta chain comes out of a study of molecular identifiers for immune sequencing clone quantification. Study at large: RNA from approximately 20,000 or 98,000 naive CD8 cells was split five ways in replicates, with four sequenced. Broader study findings: For effector cells, clones above 20 RNA copies held over 99% of molecules; for naive cells, under 1%. Even with some 990,000 naive cells present, spiked Jurkat TCR RNA from one cell was reportedly detectable.

Trimming at V came to 3 bases and at J to 2 bases, leaving 7 bases not matched to a gene. This CDR3 contains 15 residues. Naive CD8 sequencing libraries were generated from roughly 18,000 to 920,000 sorted cells, with 10%, 30% or 50% RNA as input. This clonotype was seen a handful of times. Its antigen is unknown. MiXCR was run by TCRdb on the PCR reads, yielding one entry per CDR3 protein. The sample consists of more than 450,000 distinct CDR3 sequences, about 21% of them appearing once. The chain carries TRBV12-3 or TRBV12-4 and TRBJ2-7, with 7 bases identical to TRBD2. The clonotype was recovered from a human donor in good health. Some libraries in this study had Jurkat cell RNA spiked in. Input material: naive CD8+ T cells from blood, with Jurkat cell RNA spiked in. Subset specified: FACS-sorted CD8+CD4-CCR7+CD45RA+ naive T cells. CDR3: CASSLGLAATYEQYF. The CDR3 nucleotides are TGTGCCAGCAGTTTGGGCCTAGCGGCTACCTACGAGCAGTACTTC.